This TCR beta chain stems from a study of blood T cells in healthy people across ages. This clonotype was detected only a few times. Using a J-beta primer mix together with a sample-barcoded 5' primer, a second PCR was run for roughly 6 to 12 cycles. TCRdb reprocessed the 5' RACE reads with MiXCR, giving one entry per CDR3 protein. The data hold more than 550,000 distinct CDR3 sequences, with around a fifth observed a single time. The receptor's source is a man between 65 and 85 years old in good health. Sequences were obtained from blood.

The CDR3 DNA follows: TGTGCCAGCAGCCTCCGGGGCACACGGTCGGGAAATGAGCAGTTCTTC. Its translation is CASSLRGTRSGNEQFF. The rearrangement links TRBV7-3 to TRBJ2-7; possibly TRBD1 or TRBD2 for D (5 bases each). The J call may not be correct, given that the DNA end is closer to TRBJ2-1. Germline-derived CDR1 and CDR2 are SGHTA and FQGTGA. The CDR3 sequence is 16 residues long.